This T cell receptor beta chain was obtained from a study of T cells after yellow fever vaccination. Germline CDR1 reads SGHRS; CDR2 reads YFSETQ. This CDR3 region has 16 residues. Unmatched junction bases numbered 8, after V lost 1 base and J lost 4 bases. TCRdb re-called the 5' RACE reads through MiXCR, storing one row per CDR3 protein. The sample comprises hundreds of thousands of distinct CDR3 sequences, roughly 13% of which are singletons, and around an eighth rests with the top ten. The chain joins TRBV5-1 to TRBJ2-5; 9 bases agree with TRBD2. The receptor was isolated from a man aged 25-45 years who received the YFV17D yellow fever vaccine. The sample consisted of PBMCs, taken on the day of the yellow fever booster vaccination. This CDR3 reads CASSLQAGGARETQYF. CDR3 in DNA: TGCGCCAGCAGCTTGCAAGCGGGAGGTGCACGAGAGACCCAGTACTTC.